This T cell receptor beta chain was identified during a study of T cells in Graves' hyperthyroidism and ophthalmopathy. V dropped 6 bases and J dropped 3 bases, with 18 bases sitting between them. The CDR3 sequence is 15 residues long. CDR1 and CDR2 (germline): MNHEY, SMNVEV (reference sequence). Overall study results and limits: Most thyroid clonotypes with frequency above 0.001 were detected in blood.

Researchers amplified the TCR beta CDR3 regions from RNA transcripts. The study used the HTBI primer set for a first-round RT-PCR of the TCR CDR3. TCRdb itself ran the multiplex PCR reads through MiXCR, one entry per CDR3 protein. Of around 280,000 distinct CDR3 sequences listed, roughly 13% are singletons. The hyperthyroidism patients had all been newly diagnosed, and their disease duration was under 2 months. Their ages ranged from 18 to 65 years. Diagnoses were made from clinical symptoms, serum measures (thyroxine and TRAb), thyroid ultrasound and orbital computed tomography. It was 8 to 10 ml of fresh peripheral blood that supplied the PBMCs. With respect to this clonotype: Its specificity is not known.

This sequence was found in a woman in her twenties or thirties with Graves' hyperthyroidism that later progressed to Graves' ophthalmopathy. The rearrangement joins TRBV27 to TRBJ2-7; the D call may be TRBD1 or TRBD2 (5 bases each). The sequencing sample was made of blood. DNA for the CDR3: TGTGCCAGCAGCTACGCCGGGACCCCCCGCTACGAGCAGTACTTC. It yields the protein CASSYAGTPRYEQYF.